This T cell receptor (beta chain) derives from a study of T cells in Graves' hyperthyroidism and ophthalmopathy. Study results and caveats: Most clonotypes expanded in the thyroid (above 0.001) were also present in blood.

At least ten counts were recorded for this clonotype. Its antigen is currently unknown. RNA transcripts gave rise to amplified TCR beta CDR3 regions. An initial round of RT-PCR targeting the TCR CDR3 relied on the HTBI primer set. Via MiXCR, TCRdb re-called the multiplex PCR reads, giving one row per CDR3 protein. Of a few hundred thousand distinct CDR3 sequences in the sample, roughly 15% are singletons; the top ten hold 25% to 35%. The study included ophthalmopathy patients with Clinical Activity Score at least 3, NOSPECS grade at least 4 and duration under 3 months. Researchers barred patients who had uncontrolled infection, other autoimmune disease, pregnancy or lactation. This clonotype was obtained from a woman aged 25 to 39 with Graves' ophthalmopathy. Sequenced sample: blood.

As DNA, the CDR3 is TGCGCCAGCAGCCAAGATCCTACGGCTTATGGCTACACCTTC. This translates into CASSQDPTAYGYTF. J is TRBJ1-2 and V is TRBV4-1; no clear D gene. V was clipped by 0 bases and J by 5 bases, with 10 bases between them. The CDR3 length is 14 residues. Looked up from germline, CDR1 is MGHRA and CDR2 is YSYEKL.